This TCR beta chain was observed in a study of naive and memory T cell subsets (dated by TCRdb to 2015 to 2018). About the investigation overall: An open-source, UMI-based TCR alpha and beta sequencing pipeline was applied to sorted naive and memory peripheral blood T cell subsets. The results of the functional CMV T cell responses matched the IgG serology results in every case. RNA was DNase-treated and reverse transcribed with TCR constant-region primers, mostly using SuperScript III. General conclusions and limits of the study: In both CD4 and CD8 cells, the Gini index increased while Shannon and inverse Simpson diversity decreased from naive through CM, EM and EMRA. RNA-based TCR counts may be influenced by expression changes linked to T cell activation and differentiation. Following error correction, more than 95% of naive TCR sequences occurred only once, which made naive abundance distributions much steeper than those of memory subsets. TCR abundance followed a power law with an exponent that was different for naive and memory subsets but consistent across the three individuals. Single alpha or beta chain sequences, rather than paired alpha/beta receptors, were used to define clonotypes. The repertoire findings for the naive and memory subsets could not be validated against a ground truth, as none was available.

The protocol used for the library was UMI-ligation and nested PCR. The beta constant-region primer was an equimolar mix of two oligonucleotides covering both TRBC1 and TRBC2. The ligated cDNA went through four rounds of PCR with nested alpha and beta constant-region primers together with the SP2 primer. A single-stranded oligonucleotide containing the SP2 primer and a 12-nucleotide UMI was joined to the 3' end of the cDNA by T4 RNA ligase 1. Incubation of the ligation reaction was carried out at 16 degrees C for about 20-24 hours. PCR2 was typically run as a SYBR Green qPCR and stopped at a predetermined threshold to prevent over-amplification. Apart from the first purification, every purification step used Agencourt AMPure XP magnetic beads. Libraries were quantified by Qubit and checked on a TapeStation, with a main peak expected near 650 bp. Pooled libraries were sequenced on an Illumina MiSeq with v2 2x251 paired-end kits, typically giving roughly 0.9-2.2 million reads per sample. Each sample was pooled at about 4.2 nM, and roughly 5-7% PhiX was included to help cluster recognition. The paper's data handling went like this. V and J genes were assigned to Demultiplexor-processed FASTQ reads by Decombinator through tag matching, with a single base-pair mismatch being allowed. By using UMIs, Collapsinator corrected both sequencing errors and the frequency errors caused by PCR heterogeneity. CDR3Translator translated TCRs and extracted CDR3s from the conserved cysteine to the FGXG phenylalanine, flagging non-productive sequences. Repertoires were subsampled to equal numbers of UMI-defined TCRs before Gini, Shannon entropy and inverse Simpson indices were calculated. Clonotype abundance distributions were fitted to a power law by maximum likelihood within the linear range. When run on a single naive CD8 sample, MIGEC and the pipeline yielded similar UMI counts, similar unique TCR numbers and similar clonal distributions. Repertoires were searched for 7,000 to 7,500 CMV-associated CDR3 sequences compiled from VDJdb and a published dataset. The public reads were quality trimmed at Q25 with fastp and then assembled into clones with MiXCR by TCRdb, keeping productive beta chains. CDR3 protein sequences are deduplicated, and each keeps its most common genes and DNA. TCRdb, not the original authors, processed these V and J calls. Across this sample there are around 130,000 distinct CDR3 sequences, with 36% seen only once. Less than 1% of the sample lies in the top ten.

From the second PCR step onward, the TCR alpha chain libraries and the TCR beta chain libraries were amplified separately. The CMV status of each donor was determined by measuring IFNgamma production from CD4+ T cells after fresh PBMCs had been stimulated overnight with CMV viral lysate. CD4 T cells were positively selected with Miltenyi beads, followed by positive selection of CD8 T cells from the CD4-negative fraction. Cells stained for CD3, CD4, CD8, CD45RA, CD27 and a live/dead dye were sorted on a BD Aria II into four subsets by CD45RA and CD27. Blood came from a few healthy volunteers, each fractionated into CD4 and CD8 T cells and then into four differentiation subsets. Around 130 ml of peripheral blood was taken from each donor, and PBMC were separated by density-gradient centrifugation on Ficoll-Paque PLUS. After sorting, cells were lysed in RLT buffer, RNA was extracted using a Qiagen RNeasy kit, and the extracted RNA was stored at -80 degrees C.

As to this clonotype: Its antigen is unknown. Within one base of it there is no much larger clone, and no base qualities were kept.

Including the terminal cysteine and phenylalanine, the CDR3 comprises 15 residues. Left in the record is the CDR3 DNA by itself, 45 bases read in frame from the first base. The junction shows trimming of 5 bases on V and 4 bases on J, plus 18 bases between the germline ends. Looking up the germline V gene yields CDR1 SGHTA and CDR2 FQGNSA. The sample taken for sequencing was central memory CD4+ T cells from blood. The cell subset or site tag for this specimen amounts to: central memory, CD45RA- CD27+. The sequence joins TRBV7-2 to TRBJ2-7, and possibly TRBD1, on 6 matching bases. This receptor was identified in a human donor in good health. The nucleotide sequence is TGTGCCAGCAGCATACAACAGGGAGTGGAGTACGAGCAGTACTTC. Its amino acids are CASSIQQGVEYEQYF. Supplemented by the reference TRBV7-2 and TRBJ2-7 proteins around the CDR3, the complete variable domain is GAGVSQSPSNKVTEKGKDVELRCDPISGHTALYWYRQSLGQGLEFLIYFQGNSAPDKSGLPSDRFSAERTGGSVSTLTIQRTQQEDSAVYLCASSIQQGVEYEQYFGPGTRLTVT.